The source of this T cell receptor beta chain is a study of radiotherapy plus CTLA-4 blockade in lung cancer. Study details: Patients showed objective responses in roughly 19% of cases and disease control in around 30%.

Profiled with immunoSEQ multiplex PCR; TCRdb holds only in-frame clones, not every one. The repertoire consists of about 51,000 clones, with 70% to 80% occurring once and the leading ten covering roughly 8.5%. V gave up 2 bases and J gave up 1 base; unmatched junction bases: 4. The germline V gene encodes CDR1 MNHEY and CDR2 SVGAGI. The CDR3 consists of 15 residues. Lung cancer patients with chemo-refractory metastatic non-small-cell disease were given focal radiation plus CTLA-4 blockade with ipilimumab. This specimen was peripheral blood, taken from a patient treated with radiotherapy plus ipilimumab. The sequence was obtained from a human donor with non-small cell lung cancer who had a complete response to radiotherapy plus ipilimumab. This rearrangement joins TRBV6-5 to TRBJ2-5; 7 positions match TRBD2. This CDR3 reads CASSYQTSPQETQYF. The CDR3 coding sequence is TGTGCCAGCAGTTACCAGACTAGCCCCCAAGAGACCCAGTACTTC.